Following are 32 T cell receptor beta chains from one sample sequenced in a study of cytomegalovirus exposure and HLA in healthy donors. PCR used 60 Vbeta primers and 13 Jbeta primers. Only in-frame clones appear in the TCRdb table, and some are missing; sequencing was by immunoSEQ multiplex PCR. Counted here are approximately 89,000 clones, around 85% occurring once; the ten biggest clones make up about 7.7%. The sequencing sample was made of PBMCs. These receptors were collected from a man aged 35 to 55 in good health and CMV-seropositive.

In its sample, this clone was seen once. Other DNA sequences from this sample encode an identical CDR3 as well. The chain carries TRBV7-3 and TRBJ2-3, with a possible D match to TRBD2 (6 bases). This CDR3 comprises 15 residues. Trimming left V 4 bases short and J 1 base short, with 12 bases between. Germline V gene lookup returns CDR1 SGHTA and CDR2 FQGTGA. The CDR3 region is CASSSETGGTDTQYF. DNA for the CDR3: TGTGCCAGCAGCTCCGAGACGGGGGGCACAGATACGCAGTATTTT.

The V and J genes are TRBV9 and TRBJ2-3; D remains ambiguous. The CDR3 length is 10 residues. CDR1 is SGDLS and CDR2 is YYNGEE in the germline V gene. Trimming removed 3 bases at V and 9 bases at J, with 5 bases between. CDR3 sequence reads: CASSGRTQYF. CDR3 nucleotides: TGTGCCAGCAGCGGGAGAACGCAGTATTTT. The complete variable domain, with remaining parts taken from reference TRBV9 and TRBJ2-3, reads DSGVTQTPKHLITATGQRVTLRCSPRSGDLSVYWYQQSLDQGLQFLIQYYNGEERAKGNILERFSAQQFPDLHSELNLSSLELGDSALYFCASSGRTQYFGPGTRLTVL.

This clone was observed once. V is TRBV2 and J is TRBJ2-5, with 10 bases matching TRBD2. Germline CDR1 reads SNHLY; CDR2 reads FYNNEI. The CDR3 is 16 residues long. The ends lost 8 bases at V and 1 base at J; junction bases unmatched: 10. CDR3 amino acids: CASREGIAGGQETQYF. CDR3 coding DNA: TGTGCCAGCCGGGAGGGTATAGCGGGAGGCCAAGAGACCCAGTACTTC.

This sequence joins TRBV2 and TRBJ2-5, with 11 bases matching TRBD2. The J call may be mistaken, given a closer DNA end match to TRBJ2-7. In germline, CDR1 is SNHLY, CDR2 FYNNEI. The CDR3 spans 15 residues. The DNA for the CDR3 is TGTGCCAGCAGGGAGACTAGCGGGACCCTCTACGAGCAGTACTTC. It encodes CASRETSGTLYEQYF.

The rearrangement links TRBV19 to TRBJ2-2; TRBD1 matches at 8 bases. Germline CDR1 LNHDA, CDR2 SQIVND (reference sequence). V was clipped by 9 bases and J by 4 bases; unmatched bases: 13. The CDR3 consists of 16 residues. The CDR3 region has the DNA TGTGCCAGCTACTCCCCAGGACAGGGATTCACCGGGGAGCTGTTTTTT. This translates into CASYSPGQGFTGELFF.

The CDR3 spells CASSPGWDSGAAEQYF. The CDR3 DNA reads TGTGCCAGCAGCCCTGGTTGGGACTCGGGAGCGGCCGAGCAGTACTTC. This chain joins TRBV7-6 and TRBJ2-7, with D tentatively TRBD2 (6 bases). The V end was cut by 5 bases, the J end by 6 bases, with 23 bases between. CDR3 length: 16 amino acids. Per germline, CDR1 SGHVS and CDR2 FNYEAQ. Complete variable domain (other parts from reference TRBV7-6 and TRBJ2-7): GAGVSQSPRYKVTKRGQDVALRCDPISGHVSLYWYRQALGQGPEFLTYFNYEAQQDKSGLPNDRFSAERPEGSISTLTIQRTEQRDSAMYRCASSPGWDSGAAEQYFGPGTRLTVT.

The J gene is TRBJ1-2, the V gene TRBV30, with D hard to call. Between the trimmed V and J ends, which lost 3 bases and 7 bases, there was a span of 15 bases. CDR1 and CDR2 from the germline V gene are GTSNPN and SVGIG (reference sequence). The CDR3 has 13 residues. This chain's CDR3 is CAWSEGRGFGYTF. The CDR3 coding sequence is TGTGCCTGGAGCGAAGGGAGAGGATTTGGCTACACCTTC.

The chain recombines TRBV5-8 with TRBJ1-4, with 9 bases identical to TRBD1. The CDR3 is 14 residues long. Germline CDR1 and CDR2: SGHTS and YDEGEE. The junction had 3 bases not matched to a gene; V was cut back by 2 bases and J by 7 bases. The DNA of the CDR3 is TGTGCCAGCAGCTTCGGGACAGGGTTTGAAAAACTGTTTTTT. Translating it yields CASSFGTGFEKLFF.

This chain connects TRBV14 to TRBJ2-2, with a weak D call TRBD2 (5 bases). CDR3 length: 15 residues. Germline V CDR1 and CDR2: SGHDN, FVKESK. V was cut by 2 bases and J by 3 bases, with 10 bases left in between. CDR3 in DNA: TGTGCCAGCAGCCAAATAGGGCGGGACACCGGGGAGCTGTTTTTT. As protein: CASSQIGRDTGELFF.

The V call is TRBV5-6, the J call TRBJ1-4; 7 bases fit TRBD1. V lost 3 bases to trimming and J lost 8 bases; unmatched junction nucleotides: 13. The CDR3 runs to 16 residues. From germline, CDR1 is SGHDT and CDR2 YYEEEE. The CDR3 sequence: CASSSPERQGEEKLFF. Written as DNA, the CDR3 is TGTGCCAGCAGCTCGCCGGAGCGACAGGGAGAGGAAAAACTGTTTTTT. The whole variable domain, filled in from reference TRBV5-6 and TRBJ1-4, reads DAGVTQSPTHLIKTRGQQVTLRCSPKSGHDTVSWYQQALGQGPQFIFQYYEEEERQRGNFPDRFSGHQFPNYSSELNVNALLLGDSALYLCASSSPERQGEEKLFFGSGTQLSVL.

This clone was found once. The V and J genes are TRBV19 and TRBJ1-6; D not certain. This CDR3 is 15 amino acids long. Trimming stripped 3 bases from V and 7 bases from J, with 13 bases between. Germline V gene lookup returns CDR1 LNHDA and CDR2 SQIVND (reference sequence). This CDR3 reads CASSIPGFPNSPLHF. DNA of the CDR3: TGTGCCAGTAGTATCCCGGGGTTCCCCAATTCACCCCTCCACTTT.

The V call is TRBV18, the J call TRBJ1-5; 7 nucleotides line up with TRBD1. V dropped 4 bases and J dropped 5; count of bases not matched to a gene: 8. The CDR3 sequence is 15 residues long. Germline CDR1 KGHSH, CDR2 LQKENI. The CDR3 sequence: CASSLAPTGDQPQHF. The CDR3 nucleotides read TGTGCCAGCTCACTAGCCCCTACAGGGGATCAGCCCCAGCATTTT.

This chain connects TRBV9 to TRBJ2-5; tentatively, D is TRBD2 (5 bases). The end of the DNA fits TRBJ2-7 better, so the J call may be wrong. Germline-derived CDR1 and CDR2 are SGDLS and YYNGEE. The CDR3 runs to 14 residues. For the CDR3, the DNA is TGTGCCAGCAGCGTAGGTTTTGAGGGTTACGAGCAGTACTTC. It is translated as CASSVGFEGYEQYF.

This clone was picked up one time. The chain links TRBV2 to TRBJ1-6; 7 positions match TRBD1. The CDR3 sequence is 13 residues long. Germline CDR1 and CDR2: SNHLY and FYNNEI. V lost 7 bases, J lost 6 bases, and 3 bases stayed unmatched. The CDR3 sequence: CASKGGGNSPLHF. Here the CDR3 DNA reads TGTGCCAGCAAAGGGGGCGGTAATTCACCCCTCCACTTT.

The chain employs TRBV27 and TRBJ2-7, with D maybe TRBD2 (6 bases). This CDR3 is built from 15 residues. Trimming pared 6 bases from V and 3 bases from J, leaving 18 bases between. CDR1 is MNHEY and CDR2 is SMNVEV in the germline V gene (reference sequence). Here the CDR3 DNA reads TGTGCCAGCAGATCTAGCGAAGGAAGAATCTACGAGCAGTACTTC. Residues: CASRSSEGRIYEQYF.

The chain combines TRBV5-1 with TRBJ1-5, with D uncertain. This CDR3 is built from 17 residues. The V and J ends lost 1 base and 3 bases respectively, with 17 bases between them. Germline CDR1 is SGHRS and CDR2 is YFSETQ. CDR3 nucleotides: TGCGCCAGCAGCTTGCCACTCGGCACGGGGTACAATCAGCCCCAGCATTTT. The encoded protein is CASSLPLGTGYNQPQHF.

V and J are TRBV4-1 and TRBJ2-5; the match to TRBD2 covers 15 bases. The CDR3 spans 16 residues. Germline CDR1 reads MGHRA; CDR2 reads YSYEKL. The trim removed 4 bases at V and 5 bases at J, leaving 5 bases unmatched. The CDR3, as DNA: TGCGCCAGCAGCCTAGGGACTAGCGGGGGGAGGGAGACCCAGTACTTC. This codes for CASSLGTSGGRETQYF.

This chain links TRBV11-2 with TRBJ1-2; TRBD1 matches at 8 bases. The germline V gene has CDR1 SGHAT and CDR2 FQNNGV. The CDR3 totals 13 residues. The ends lost 5 bases at V and 4 bases at J; junction bases unmatched: 3. The chain's CDR3 is CASSPDRGYGYTF. CDR3 DNA: TGTGCCAGCAGCCCTGACAGGGGCTATGGCTACACCTTC.

This chain links TRBV6-5 with TRBJ1-2; no firm D call. Trimming took off 5 bases at V and 2 bases at J, with 15 bases between the two ends. Germline assignment: CDR1 MNHEY and CDR2 SVGAGI. This CDR3 spans 15 amino acids. The CDR3 here is CASSTLGFRNYGYTF. CDR3 coding DNA: TGTGCCAGCAGTACACTAGGATTCCGAAACTATGGCTACACCTTC.

The rearrangement links TRBV5-4 to TRBJ1-5; possible D gene TRBD1, 6 bases. CDR1 and CDR2 from the germline V gene are SGHNT and YYREEE (reference sequence). CDR3 length: 15 amino acids. V lost 0 bases to trimming and J lost 1 base, with 8 bases between them. The CDR3 protein is CASSLAGQSNQPQHF. CDR3 nucleotide sequence: TGTGCCAGCAGCTTGGCAGGACAGAGCAATCAGCCCCAGCATTTT.

This sequence joins TRBV6-1 and TRBJ2-7; D is possibly TRBD2 (6 bases). V lost 0 bases and J 7 bases, leaving 13 bases between the germline ends. The CDR3 has 14 residues. Germline V gives CDR1 MNHNS, CDR2 SASEGT. This CDR3 reads CASSEAGTLGEQYF. CDR3 nucleotide sequence: TGTGCCAGCAGTGAAGCTGGGACTCTTGGGGAGCAGTACTTC.

The chain has TRBV2 and TRBJ1-1, with a possible D match to TRBD1 (5 bases). The CDR3 runs 16 residues. Trimming left V 8 bases short and J 0 bases short, with 19 bases between. Germline CDR1 SNHLY, CDR2 FYNNEI. In DNA form, the CDR3 reads TGTGCCAGCTCTAGGGACCCGCCGGGGGTGAACACTGAAGCTTTCTTT. Amino acids: CASSRDPPGVNTEAFF.

The genes are TRBV4-1 and TRBJ2-7, with 11 bases fitting TRBD2. Germline V gene sequence: CDR1 MGHRA, CDR2 YSYEKL. The CDR3 is 15 residues long. Trimming removed 5 bases from V and 6 bases from J; junction bases left unmatched: 9. The CDR3: CASSLELAGVREQYF. Written as DNA, the CDR3 is TGCGCCAGCAGCTTAGAACTAGCGGGAGTACGCGAGCAGTACTTC.

The CDR3 DNA follows: TGTGCCAGCAGTGTGCGACTCCGAGCCAAAAACATTCAGTACTTC. Its protein product is CASSVRLRAKNIQYF. V gene TRBV2 combines with J gene TRBJ2-4; the D is unclear. There are 15 residues in the CDR3. Trimming removed 4 bases at V and 0 bases at J, with 10 bases between. Germline CDR1 and CDR2: SNHLY and FYNNEI.

J is TRBJ2-3 and V is TRBV6-6; 11 bases line up with TRBD2. Trimming cost V 4 bases and J 1 base; bases outside gene matches: 4. CDR1 is MNHNY and CDR2 is SVGAGI in the germline V gene (reference sequence). The CDR3 is 16 residues long. CDR3: CASSLAGGLGTDTQYF. For the CDR3, the DNA is TGTGCCAGCAGTTTAGCGGGAGGGCTGGGCACAGATACGCAGTATTTT.

This chain links TRBV6-6 with TRBJ1-5; D is perhaps TRBD1 (5 bases). Germline V gene data show CDR1 as MNHNY and CDR2 as SVGAGI (reference sequence). The CDR3 extends over 14 amino acids. V was cut by 0 bases and J by 6 bases, with 9 bases left in between. The chain's CDR3 is CASSYSGGFQPQHF. The CDR3 DNA sequence: TGTGCCAGCAGTTACTCGGGGGGTTTTCAGCCCCAGCATTTT.

The chain carries TRBV7-2 and TRBJ1-4; D remains ambiguous. In germline, CDR1 is SGHTA, CDR2 FQGNSA. Between the trimmed V and J ends, which lost 2 bases and 4 bases, there was a span of 8 bases. The CDR3 extends over 14 amino acids. Here the CDR3 DNA reads TGTGCCAGCAGCTTAAACGCCTATAATGAAAAACTGTTTTTT. It translates to CASSLNAYNEKLFF.

This rearrangement joins TRBV11-2 to TRBJ2-2; TRBD2 matches 9 bases. CDR1 is SGHAT and CDR2 is FQNNGV in the germline V gene. This CDR3 comprises 18 residues. Trimming took 2 bases from V and 0 from J; bases not matched to a gene: 7. The CDR3 DNA sequence: TGTGCCAGCAGCTTATTTGGAGCGGGGGGTTCGAACACCGGGGAGCTGTTTTTT. Translated: CASSLFGAGGSNTGELFF.

The chain employs TRBV19 and TRBJ1-3; TRBD1 matches at 8 bases. Unmatched junction bases numbered 9, after V lost 7 bases and J lost 4 bases. Germline CDR1 is LNHDA and CDR2 is SQIVND (reference sequence). The CDR3 runs 15 residues. The chain's CDR3 is CASTPQGATGNTIYF. Written as DNA, the CDR3 is TGTGCCAGTACCCCCCAGGGGGCGACGGGAAACACCATATATTTT.

V is TRBV2 and J is TRBJ2-7, with 10 bases matching TRBD2. The CDR3 is 16 amino acids. Germline loops: CDR1 SNHLY, CDR2 FYNNEI. V was pared by 0 bases and J by 7 bases, with 9 bases of the junction left unmatched. The CDR3 sequence: CASSEAVLAGAGEQYF. CDR3 nucleotides: TGTGCCAGCAGTGAAGCCGTTCTAGCGGGAGCGGGAGAGCAGTACTTC. Drawing the rest from reference TRBV2 and TRBJ2-7, the complete variable domain is EPEVTQTPSHQVTQMGQEVILRCVPISNHLYFYWYRQILGQKVEFLVSFYNNEISEKSEIFDDQFSVERPDGSNFTLKIRSTKLEDSAMYFCASSEAVLAGAGEQYFGPGTRLTVT.

The rearrangement links TRBV9 to TRBJ1-2; 10 nucleotides agree with TRBD1. Per germline, CDR1 SGDLS and CDR2 YYNGEE. The CDR3 extends over 15 amino acids. Trimming at V came to 3 bases and at J to 6 bases, leaving 8 bases not matched to a gene. The CDR3 protein is CASSDGTGTGDGYTF. In DNA form, the CDR3 reads TGTGCCAGCAGCGATGGAACCGGGACAGGGGATGGCTACACCTTC.

This clone came up a few times. The chain employs TRBV19 and TRBJ2-7; D is perhaps TRBD1 (5 bases). V was trimmed by 3 bases and J by 0 bases, leaving 6 bases between them. Germline CDR1 reads LNHDA; CDR2 reads SQIVND (reference sequence). This CDR3 has 13 amino acids. The CDR3: CASSIRVSYEQYF. DNA of the CDR3: TGTGCCAGTAGTATCAGGGTCTCCTACGAGCAGTACTTC.